This TCR beta chain was recorded in a study of cytomegalovirus exposure and HLA in healthy donors. Study-level findings and limits: It was shown in a later analysis that HLA-associated TCR beta chains were more clonally expanded than other, equally common chains. Most TCR beta V segments were productive about 87% or about 30% of the time in an earlier analysis. There were a few CMV-associated chains whose specificity for CMV antigens was confirmed in vitro.

Deletions cut 2 bases from V and 2 bases from J, with 9 bases between. Germline loops: CDR1 SGHTA, CDR2 FQGNSA. The length of the CDR3 is 14 residues. PCR involved 60 Vbeta and 13 Jbeta primers. TCRdb's copy holds only in-frame clones and misses some; the assay was immunoSEQ multiplex PCR. Its table records tens of thousands of clones. A remark on this clone: Its target is not known.

The J gene is TRBJ2-5, the V gene TRBV7-2; D may be TRBD1 (5 bases). The clonotype was recovered from a young woman in good health and CMV-seronegative. Sequenced material: PBMCs. CDR3 residues: CASSLLGQQETQYF. The CDR3 bases are TGTGCCAGCAGCTTATTGGGGCAGCAAGAGACCCAGTACTTC.